The clone carrying this T cell receptor beta chain came up many times. TCRdb reprocessed the 5' RACE reads via MiXCR and lists one record per CDR3 protein. The data show 20,000 to 30,000 distinct CDR3 sequences, roughly 4% seen once. This entry is derived from a study of early T cells in non-severe SARS-CoV-2 infection. The germline gives CDR1 LGHNA, CDR2 YSLEER. CDR3 length equals 14 residues. Between the trimmed V and J ends, which lost 1 base and 10 bases, there was a span of 11 bases. The chain combines TRBV4-3 with TRBJ1-6; D gene unclear. This sequence originates from an adult who was a healthcare worker with PCR-confirmed SARS-CoV-2 infection or an uninfected control (not recorded which). Specimen: whole blood. CDR3 nucleotides: TGCGCCAGCAGCCAAGTTGGGGTTGTCTCACCCCTCCACTTT. Translated, it gives CASSQVGVVSPLHF.